This T cell receptor (beta chain) was recovered during a study of T-cell reconstitution after alpha-beta-depleted transplantation in children. Preparation of the TCRbeta library involved a method that used unique molecular identifiers. Each CDR3 protein is one row after TCRdb ran MiXCR on the PCR reads. The table records about 290,000 distinct CDR3 sequences, around 10% of them present only once. General study points: Some patients' high day-60 TCRbeta diversity was attributed to recipient cells surviving conditioning. T-cell numbers and diversity, one year after transplant, stemmed largely from T cells that were newly produced. Two months or so post-transplant, alpha-beta T cells reportedly derived from several hundred expanded graft clones.

This clonotype was recorded many times. What it recognizes is unknown. Germline V CDR1 and CDR2: GTSNPN, SVGIG (reference sequence). This CDR3 region has 16 residues. Trimming cost V 4 bases and J 0 bases; bases outside gene matches: 9. This receptor was obtained from a boy in the first two years of life with acute myeloid leukemia, due to receive a stem cell transplant. V usage is TRBV30 and J usage is TRBJ1-3, with TRBD1 matching 7 bases. Sequenced here: PBMCs, sampled before TCRalphabeta/CD19-depleted stem cell transplant. Written as DNA, the CDR3 is TGTGCCTGGAAGAGAGGGGGCTCCTTCTCTGGAAACACCATATATTTT. This codes for CAWKRGGSFSGNTIYF.